One T cell receptor (beta chain) is described in this entry. As yet, its antigen is unknown. At one of its ends the junction is not consistent with the germline gene, which may arise from a read error. Germline loops: CDR1 ENHRY, CDR2 SYGVKD. The CDR3 loop spans 16 amino acids. In the PCR, 60 Vbeta and 13 Jbeta primers were used. The data were produced by immunoSEQ multiplex PCR, yet TCRdb's version contains in-frame clones alone and is incomplete. This sample has around 200,000 clones, with roughly four fifths found just once. The data derive from a study of cytomegalovirus exposure and HLA in healthy donors. Study observations and caveats: Reportedly, cytomegalovirus status was diagnosed with high sensitivity and specificity. Presence/absence analysis assumed near-uniform sequencing depth across donors. With DRB1 most and HLA-C fewest, TCR association rates differed between HLA loci in a later analysis.

Likely unrecorded immune exposures existed in these nominally healthy donors. The sequence derives from a man aged 25-45 years in good health and CMV-seronegative. Sample: PBMCs. The chain joins TRBV10-3 to TRBJ2-7; no definite D call. The CDR3 sequence: CVISDVTGASSYEQYF. In nucleotides, the CDR3 is TGTGTCATCAGTGACGTCACCGGAGCCTCCTCCTACGAGCAGTACTTC.